This TCR beta chain was observed in a study of blood T cell repertoires in COVID-19 (TCRdb year 2020). About the study as a whole: Samples covering the acute and convalescent phases of COVID-19 were provided by collaborators in the United States, Italy and Spain. Subjects who had been exposed to COVID-19, were actively infected with it, or had recovered from it provided the deeply sampled blood TCRbeta repertoires that made up the dataset. Where HLA class I and class II types were available, the types were taken from metadata supplied by the sample provider, not from assay-based typing. The repertoires were released in a freely available public database meant as a resource for research on the immune response to SARS-CoV-2. The prospective study material was composed of cDNA or gDNA derived from T cells, B-cell-depleted T cells, or PBMCs. Sample metadata almost always included a de-identified subject ID, COVID-19 status, age in years and sex. The samples were drawn from two sources: the first 160 participants of the ongoing ImmuneRACE study, and 950 to 1,500 subjects contributed by 6 global collaborators.

The immunoSEQ Assay, a bias-controlled multiplex PCR, was used to amplify TCRbeta CDR3 regions from genomic DNA. The paper's data handling went like this. Nucleated cell counts per sample were estimated from amplification of reference gene primers within the assay. To quantify the absolute abundance of each unique TCRbeta CDR3 rearrangement, sequence reads were collapsed and filtered. For each sample, productive Simpson clonality was calculated as the square root of Simpson's diversity index across productive rearrangements. TCRdb stores this immuneACCESS table with in-frame sequences only. Part of the clones is absent; in the studies checked, under half of the shortfall reflects unresolved V genes, and no reason is known for the rest. That table furnishes V, J and clone size, whereas the DNA furnished D and trimming. Recorded for this sample are approximately 69,000 clones; roughly three quarters of them occurred a single time. 16% of the sample is held by the ten biggest clonotypes.

Including cysteine and phenylalanine, the CDR3 has 15 amino acids. Here the CDR3 DNA is all that survives: 45 bases in frame from base 1. After removal of 0 bases from V and 3 bases from J, the junction retains 6 bases not matched to a gene. From the germline V gene (reference sequence), CDR1 is SGHNT and CDR2 is YYREEE. The investigation overall reported the following: The amount of clinical and demographic metadata varied by source and participant and was provided uncurated.

Collaborating institutions collected whole blood in K2EDTA tubes following their own protocols. For TCRbeta analysis, collaborators shipped samples as frozen whole blood, isolated PBMCs, or DNA extracted from either of those sample types. To note about this clone: The target of this receptor is not known. Base qualities are not provided; no much larger clone lies one nucleotide away.

The chain uses TRBV5-4 and TRBJ2-7, with 7 bases in between that match TRBD1. What was sequenced was peripheral blood. The TCR sequence derives from a man aged 60-69 years with acute or convalescent COVID-19. The nucleotide sequence reads as follows: TGTGCCAGCAGCTTGGGTGGGACAGTTCGCTACGAGCAGTACTTC. This translates into CASSLGGTVRYEQYF.